The clone carrying this T cell receptor beta chain has at least ten counts. The entry originates in a study of T-cell memory formation after mild COVID-19. This CDR3 region has 14 residues. The V and J ends lost 0 bases and 1 base respectively, with 9 bases between them. Germline CDR1 is SQVTM and CDR2 is ANQGSEA. TCRdb ran MiXCR on the 5' RACE reads and lists one entry per CDR3 protein. The sample has 170,000 or so distinct CDR3 sequences; 25% to 40% are singletons. This sequence joins TRBV29-1 and TRBJ1-1; D not resolved. The sequenced sample was PBMCs or a T cell subset sorted from them (not recorded which). This TCR came from an adult woman who had mild COVID-19 (a few samples of this study predate the infection). Cell type and time point are not known. DNA for the CDR3: TGCAGCGTTGAAGATCAGGCGTCGAACACTGAAGCTTTCTTT. Protein sequence: CSVEDQASNTEAFF.